Below, 3 T cell receptor beta chains from the same sample are listed, as sequenced in a study of identical twins. A single record per CDR3 protein comes from TCRdb applying MiXCR to the 5' RACE reads. The table lists a few hundred thousand distinct CDR3 sequences, roughly 13% of them singletons. The same data also went into a second study, on yellow fever vaccine responses in identical twins.

The sample comprised memory (CD45RO+) T cells sorted from blood. The receptors come from a woman aged 18-29 years in good health.

This clonotype was picked up a small number of times. The rearrangement links TRBV28 to TRBJ1-1; D perhaps matches TRBD1 (5 bases). The CDR3 extends over 13 amino acids. Germline V lookup: CDR1 MDHEN, CDR2 SYDVKM. V gave up 7 bases and J gave up 2 bases, with 11 bases separating them. CDR3 sequence (DNA): TGTGCCAGCAAACCGACAGTAAACACTGAAGCTTTCTTT. It yields the protein CASKPTVNTEAFF.

The chain has TRBV24-1 and TRBJ2-2; possible D gene TRBD2, 6 bases. The germline gives CDR1 KGHDR, CDR2 SFDVKD. The ends were cut back, 4 bases at V and 7 bases at J, with 15 bases in the middle. The CDR3 sequence is 15 residues long. In nucleotides, the CDR3 is TGTGCCACCAGTGAGCATGGAGGCGGGGTCGGGGAGCTGTTTTTT. Protein product: CATSEHGGGVGELFF.

This clonotype came up a few times. The V and J genes are TRBV19 and TRBJ2-2; D is perhaps TRBD1 (5 bases). The CDR3 has 14 amino acids. Per the germline V gene, CDR1 is LNHDA and CDR2 is SQIVND (reference sequence). Trimming removed 4 bases at V and 2 bases at J, with 8 bases between. CDR3 DNA sequence: TGTGCCAGTAGTACGGACATTAACACCGGGGAGCTGTTTTTT. Its protein product is CASSTDINTGELFF.